These 23 T cell receptor beta chains came from one sample sequenced in a study of T cell responses to AZD1222 COVID-19 vaccine. This table comes from immunoSEQ multiplex PCR, and its TCRdb copy is limited to in-frame clones, with some not included. The sample gives about 170,000 clones, less than 95% of which show up once; 1.5% is in the top ten. The sequenced sample was peripheral blood, obtained on day 0 of AZD1222 vaccination. Source of these receptors: an adult in good health.

V and J are TRBV6-1 and TRBJ1-2; 10 nucleotides agree with TRBD1. The J segment lost 8 bases and the V segment lost 3 bases, leaving 9 bases of the junction unmatched. CDR1 and CDR2 from the germline V gene are MNHNS and SASEGT. This CDR3 has 15 amino acids. The CDR3 bases are TGTGCCAGCAGTGACCCAGGGGACAGGGGATGGGGCTACACCTTC. Translated, it gives CASSDPGDRGWGYTF.

This clone showed up just once. The chain combines TRBV10-1 with TRBJ2-4; 8 positions agree with TRBD2. The CDR3 has 16 amino acids. From germline, CDR1 is WNHNN and CDR2 SYGVQD (reference sequence). V was clipped by 0 bases and J by 5 bases; unmatched bases: 6. CDR3 in amino acids: CASSESAGGKENIQYF. Here the CDR3 DNA reads TGCGCCAGCAGTGAGTCGGCGGGGGGAAAGGAAAACATTCAGTACTTC.

The gene calls are TRBV4-1 and TRBJ1-1; D is unclear. Deletions cut 0 bases from V and 0 bases from J, with 5 bases between. The germline CDR1 and CDR2 sequences are MGHRA and YSYEKL. This CDR3 contains 14 residues. CDR3 in amino acids: CASSQERVNTEAFF. The CDR3 DNA follows: TGCGCCAGCAGCCAAGAGCGAGTGAACACTGAAGCTTTCTTT.

This chain uses TRBV28 with TRBJ1-6; 9 bases agree with TRBD1. This CDR3 has 15 amino acids. V was clipped by 6 bases and J by 8 bases; unmatched bases: 8. CDR1 and CDR2 from the germline V gene are MDHEN and SYDVKM. CDR3 protein: CASSRQGEVYSPLHF. The CDR3 DNA follows: TGTGCCAGCAGCCGACAGGGGGAGGTTTATTCACCCCTCCACTTT.

The DNA of the CDR3 is TGCGCCAGCAGCTTGGGCAGCATGAACACTGAAGCTTTCTTT. Translating gives CASSLGSMNTEAFF. The chain couples TRBV5-1 to TRBJ1-1, with D uncertain. The CDR3 runs to 14 residues. Looked up from germline, CDR1 is SGHRS and CDR2 is YFSETQ. V was pared by 0 bases and J by 0 bases, with 6 bases between.

The sample holds a few counts of this clone. The rearrangement uses TRBV4-3 and TRBJ2-1; D is unresolved. Germline loops: CDR1 LGHNA, CDR2 YSLEER. The V gene lost 0 bases and the J gene lost 5 bases, with 11 bases spanning the gap. This CDR3 region has 15 residues. For the CDR3, the DNA is TGCGCCAGCAGCCAAGATGAAAGATCCCACAATGAGCAGTTCTTC. As protein: CASSQDERSHNEQFF.

This rearrangement joins TRBV28 to TRBJ1-3, with D unclear. The CDR3 length is 12 residues. CDR1 and CDR2 from the germline V gene are MDHEN and SYDVKM. Trimming cost V 6 bases and J 7 bases, with 10 bases left between them. CDR3 protein: CASSLPRNTIYF. CDR3 nucleotide sequence: TGTGCCAGCAGCTTACCACGGAACACCATATATTTT.

The chain recombines TRBV6-6 with TRBJ2-6; D not certain. From germline, CDR1 is MNHNY and CDR2 SVGAGI (reference sequence). The CDR3 consists of 15 residues. The V and J ends lost 8 bases and 0 bases respectively, with 11 bases between them. The CDR3 here is CASSNPDSGANVLTF. The DNA for the CDR3 is TGTGCCAGCTCGAACCCGGACTCTGGGGCCAACGTCCTGACTTTC.

This chain connects TRBV5-8 to TRBJ2-3; D uncertain. V lost 0 bases to trimming and J lost 2 bases, with 7 bases between them. This CDR3 comprises 14 residues. Germline-derived CDR1 and CDR2 are SGHTS and YDEGEE. CDR3 nucleotide sequence: TGTGCCAGCAGCTTGGGTCAGGCCACAGATACGCAGTATTTT. Translating gives CASSLGQATDTQYF.

This chain uses TRBV19 with TRBJ1-6, with TRBD1 matching over 8 bases. Germline V lookup: CDR1 LNHDA, CDR2 SQIVND (reference sequence). The CDR3 is made up of 16 amino acids. Unmatched junction bases numbered 3, after V lost 3 bases and J lost 2 bases. The CDR3 here is CASSIRDRTYNSPLHF. CDR3 DNA sequence: TGTGCCAGTAGTATCCGGGACAGGACCTATAATTCACCCCTCCACTTT.

There are a few counts of this clone. CDR3 protein: CSASSPGQGSETQYF. CDR3 DNA: TGCAGTGCTAGTTCTCCCGGACAGGGGTCCGAGACCCAGTACTTC. V gene TRBV20-1 combines with J gene TRBJ2-5, with 9 bases fitting TRBD1. CDR1 DFQATT and CDR2 SNEGSKA come from the germline V gene (reference sequence). The CDR3 length is 15 residues. Unmatched junction bases numbered 10, after V lost 3 bases and J lost 5 bases.

The chain is built from TRBV6-6 and TRBJ1-5, with a possible D match to TRBD1 (5 bases). Germline V gives CDR1 MNHNY, CDR2 SVGAGI (reference sequence). CDR3 length: 15 residues. V gave up 6 bases and J gave up 3 bases, with 15 bases separating them. CDR3 sequence: CASSWDVEFNQPQHF. CDR3 bases: TGTGCCAGCAGCTGGGACGTAGAGTTCAATCAGCCCCAGCATTTT.

The chain recombines TRBV24-1 with TRBJ2-3, with 8 bases aligning to TRBD1. Trimming took 2 bases from V and 4 from J; bases not matched to a gene: 10. Germline V gene sequence: CDR1 KGHDR, CDR2 SFDVKD. This CDR3 has 17 residues. The CDR3 reads CATSDSRTGFLADTQYF. CDR3 DNA: TGTGCCACCAGTGATTCGAGGACAGGGTTTCTGGCAGATACGCAGTATTTT.

The chain recombines TRBV7-2 with TRBJ2-2; D tentatively reads TRBD1 or TRBD2 (5 bases each). Germline CDR1 and CDR2: SGHTA and FQGNSA. The CDR3 has 14 amino acids. Trimming removed 1 base at V and 7 bases at J, with 10 bases between. Here the CDR3 DNA reads TGTGCCAGCAGCTTAGATCGGGGCAACGGGGAGCTGTTTTTT. It translates to CASSLDRGNGELFF.

The V call is TRBV30, the J call TRBJ1-6, with D unresolved. CDR1 GTSNPN and CDR2 SVGIG come from the germline V gene (reference sequence). This CDR3 comprises 12 residues. Trimming shortened V by 5 bases and J by 7 bases, and 9 bases separated the two germline ends. Written as DNA, the CDR3 is TGTGCCTGGCGATCAGGAAATTCACCCCTCCACTTT. This codes for CAWRSGNSPLHF.

This clone came up once. The chain combines TRBV18 with TRBJ1-1; D is uncertain. This CDR3 has 14 residues. Germline CDR1 is KGHSH and CDR2 is LQKENI. V was clipped by 6 bases and J by 5 bases, with 16 bases between them. CDR3 sequence: CASSPRRVGTEAFF. The CDR3 nucleotides read TGTGCCAGCTCGCCCAGAAGGGTAGGGACTGAAGCTTTCTTT.

The chain is built from TRBV5-1 and TRBJ2-5; D ambiguous. The length of the CDR3 is 13 residues. Trimming cost V 0 bases and J 4 bases, with 7 bases left between them. Per germline, CDR1 SGHRS and CDR2 YFSETQ. The DNA of the CDR3 is TGCGCCAGCAGCTTGGGTTGGGGAGAGACCCAGTACTTC. The encoded protein is CASSLGWGETQYF.

The V gene is TRBV7-9, the J gene TRBJ1-1; D unclear. The V end was cut by 4 bases, the J end by 5 bases, with 14 bases between. This CDR3 is 14 amino acids long. Germline CDR1 and CDR2: SEHNR and FQNEAQ (reference sequence). DNA of the CDR3: TGTGCCAGCAGCTCTCCGGGCGGAAGGACTGAAGCTTTCTTT. It is translated as CASSSPGGRTEAFF.

V is TRBV5-8 and J is TRBJ1-6, with D hard to call. This CDR3 comprises 14 residues. Between the trimmed V and J ends, which lost 4 bases and 6 bases, there was a span of 11 bases. Germline assignment: CDR1 SGHTS and CDR2 YDEGEE. CDR3 region: CASSAIGPNSPLHF. The CDR3 DNA reads TGTGCCAGCAGCGCCATAGGACCTAATTCACCCCTCCACTTT.

V usage is TRBV19 and J usage is TRBJ2-2; no clear D gene. The CDR3 extends over 14 amino acids. Trimming took off 3 bases at V and 2 bases at J, with 7 bases between the two ends. The germline V gene has CDR1 LNHDA and CDR2 SQIVND (reference sequence). The CDR3 DNA is TGTGCCAGTAGTATGGGCAGCAACACCGGGGAGCTGTTTTTT. Protein product: CASSMGSNTGELFF.

The rearrangement uses TRBV7-9 and TRBJ2-1, with no clear D. The CDR3 totals 14 residues. V was cut by 6 bases and J by 2 bases, with 11 bases left in between. CDR1 is SEHNR and CDR2 is FQNEAQ in the germline V gene (reference sequence). CDR3 sequence (DNA): TGTGCCAGCAGAGGAAAAGCCGCCTACAATGAGCAGTTCTTC. It translates to CASRGKAAYNEQFF.

The CDR3 DNA follows: TGTGCCAGCAGTTACGACCAGGGCGGGAATTCACCCCTCCACTTT. It codes for CASSYDQGGNSPLHF. V gene TRBV6-6 combines with J gene TRBJ1-6; a weak D match, TRBD1 (5 bases). The V gene's germline CDR1 is MNHNY and CDR2 SVGAGI (reference sequence). Trimming took off 2 bases at V and 7 bases at J, with 12 bases between the two ends. The CDR3 loop spans 15 amino acids.

The V gene is TRBV24-1, the J gene TRBJ1-1, with 8 bases lining up with TRBD1. V trimming: 4 bases; J trimming: 12 bases; junction bases outside the gene matches: 9. This CDR3 is built from 13 residues. Germline-derived CDR1 and CDR2 are KGHDR and SFDVKD. The CDR3 here is CATSDRRGRETFF. CDR3 DNA sequence: TGTGCCACCAGTGACCGCAGGGGGCGTGAGACTTTCTTT.